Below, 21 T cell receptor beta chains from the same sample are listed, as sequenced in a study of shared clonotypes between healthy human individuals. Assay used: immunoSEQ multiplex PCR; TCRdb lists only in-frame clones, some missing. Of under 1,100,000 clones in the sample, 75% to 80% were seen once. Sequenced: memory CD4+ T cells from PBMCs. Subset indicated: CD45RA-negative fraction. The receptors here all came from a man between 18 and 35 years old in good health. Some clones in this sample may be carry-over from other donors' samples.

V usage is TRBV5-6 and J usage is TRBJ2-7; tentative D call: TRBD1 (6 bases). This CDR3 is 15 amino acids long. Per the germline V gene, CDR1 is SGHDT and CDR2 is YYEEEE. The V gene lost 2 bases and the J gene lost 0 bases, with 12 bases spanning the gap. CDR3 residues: CASSFYTGISYEQYF. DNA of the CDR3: TGTGCCAGCAGCTTTTATACAGGGATCTCCTACGAGCAGTACTTC.

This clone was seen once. For the CDR3, the DNA is TGTGCCAGCAGTTACCGGGACACCACAGATACGCAGTATTTT. It translates to CASSYRDTTDTQYF. The chain has TRBV6-5 and TRBJ2-3; a possible D gene is TRBD1 (6 bases). V lost 2 bases and J lost 2, with 8 bases in between. The CDR3 length is 14 residues. Germline CDR1 is MNHEY and CDR2 is SVGAGI.

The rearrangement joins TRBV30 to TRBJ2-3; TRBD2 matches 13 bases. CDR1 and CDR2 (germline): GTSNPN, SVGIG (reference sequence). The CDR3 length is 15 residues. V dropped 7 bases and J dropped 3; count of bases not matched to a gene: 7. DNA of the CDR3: TGTGCCTCAAGCCCGACTAGCGGGGGGACAGATACGCAGTATTTT. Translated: CASSPTSGGTDTQYF.

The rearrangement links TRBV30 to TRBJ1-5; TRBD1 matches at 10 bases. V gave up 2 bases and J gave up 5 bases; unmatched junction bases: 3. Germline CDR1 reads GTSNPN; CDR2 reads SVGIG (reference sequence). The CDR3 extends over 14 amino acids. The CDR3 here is CAWSSTGGYQPQHF. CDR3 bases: TGTGCCTGGAGTTCGACAGGGGGCTATCAGCCCCAGCATTTT.

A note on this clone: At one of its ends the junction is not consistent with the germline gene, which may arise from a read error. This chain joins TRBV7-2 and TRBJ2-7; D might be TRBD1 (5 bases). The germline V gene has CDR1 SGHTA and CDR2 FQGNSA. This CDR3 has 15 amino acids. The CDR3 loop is CASSLESGPSDEQYF. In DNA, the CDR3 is TGTGCCAGCAGCTTAGAATCAGGGCCCTCCGACGAGCAGTACTTC.

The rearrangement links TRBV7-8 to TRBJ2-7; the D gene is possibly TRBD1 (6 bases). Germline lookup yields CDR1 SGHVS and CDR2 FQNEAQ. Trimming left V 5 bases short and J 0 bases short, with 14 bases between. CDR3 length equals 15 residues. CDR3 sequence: CASSALTGSSYEQYF. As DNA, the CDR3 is TGTGCCAGCAGCGCCCTCACAGGGAGCTCCTACGAGCAGTACTTC.

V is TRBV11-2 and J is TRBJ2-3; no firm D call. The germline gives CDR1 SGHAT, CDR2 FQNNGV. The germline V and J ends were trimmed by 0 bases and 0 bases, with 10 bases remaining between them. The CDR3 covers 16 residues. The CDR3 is CASSLEVSRSTDTQYF. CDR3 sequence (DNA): TGTGCCAGCAGCTTAGAAGTCTCGCGGAGCACAGATACGCAGTATTTT.

In DNA form, the CDR3 reads TGCAGCGTTGCGGACAGGGCCGATTTCTACAATGAGCAGTTCTTC. It encodes CSVADRADFYNEQFF. The rearrangement joins TRBV29-1 to TRBJ2-1; the match to TRBD1 covers 8 bases. With V trimmed by 4 bases and J by 3 bases, 8 bases remained unmatched. Germline V gives CDR1 SQVTM, CDR2 ANQGSEA. The CDR3 runs 15 residues.

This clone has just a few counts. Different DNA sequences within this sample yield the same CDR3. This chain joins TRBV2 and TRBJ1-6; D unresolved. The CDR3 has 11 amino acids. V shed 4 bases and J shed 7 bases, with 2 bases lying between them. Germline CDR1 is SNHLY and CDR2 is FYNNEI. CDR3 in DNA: TGTGCCAGCAGTGGGAATTCACCCCTCCACTTT. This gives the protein CASSGNSPLHF.

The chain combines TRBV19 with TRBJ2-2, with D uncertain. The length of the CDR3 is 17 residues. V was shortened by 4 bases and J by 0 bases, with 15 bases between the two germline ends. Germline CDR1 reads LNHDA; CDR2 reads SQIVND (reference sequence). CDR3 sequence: CASSNPRRDSNTGELFF. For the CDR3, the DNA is TGTGCCAGTAGTAACCCACGTCGAGACTCGAACACCGGGGAGCTGTTTTTT.

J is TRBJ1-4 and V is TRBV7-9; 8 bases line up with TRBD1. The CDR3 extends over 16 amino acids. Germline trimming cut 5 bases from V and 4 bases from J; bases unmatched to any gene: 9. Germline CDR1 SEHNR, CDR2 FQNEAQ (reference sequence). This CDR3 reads CASSQVGQVVNEKLFF. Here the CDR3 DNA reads TGTGCCAGCAGCCAAGTGGGACAGGTGGTTAATGAAAAACTGTTTTTT.

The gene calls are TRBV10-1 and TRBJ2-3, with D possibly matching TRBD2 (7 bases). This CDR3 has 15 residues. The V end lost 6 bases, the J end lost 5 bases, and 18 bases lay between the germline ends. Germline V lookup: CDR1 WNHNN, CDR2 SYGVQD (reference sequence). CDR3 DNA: TGCGCCAGCAGCCGAGGGGGGGGCATGGTAGATACGCAGTATTTT. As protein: CASSRGGGMVDTQYF.

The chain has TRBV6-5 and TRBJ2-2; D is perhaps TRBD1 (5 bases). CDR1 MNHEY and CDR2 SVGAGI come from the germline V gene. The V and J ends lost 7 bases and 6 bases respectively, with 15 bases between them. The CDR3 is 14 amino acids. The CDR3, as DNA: TGTGCCAGCAAGAAAGGGGCGCAGCCCGGGGAGCTGTTTTTT. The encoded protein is CASKKGAQPGELFF.

This CDR3 is CASSLGGRPGEQYF. The CDR3 nucleotides are TGTGCCAGCAGCTTAGGCGGGAGGCCTGGCGAGCAGTACTTC. The chain employs TRBV11-2 and TRBJ2-7; 8 nucleotides match TRBD2. Per the germline V gene, CDR1 is SGHAT and CDR2 is FQNNGV. The CDR3 has 14 residues. With 1 base clipped from V and 6 bases from J, the junction kept 5 bases outside the gene matches.

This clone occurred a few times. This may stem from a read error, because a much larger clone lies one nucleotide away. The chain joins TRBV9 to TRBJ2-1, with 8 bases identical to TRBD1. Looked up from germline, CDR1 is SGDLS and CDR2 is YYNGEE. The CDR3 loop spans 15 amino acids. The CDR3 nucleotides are TGTACCAGCAGCGTCCAGGGGGCGCTTGGCTATGAGCAGTTCTTC. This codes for CTSSVQGALGYEQFF.

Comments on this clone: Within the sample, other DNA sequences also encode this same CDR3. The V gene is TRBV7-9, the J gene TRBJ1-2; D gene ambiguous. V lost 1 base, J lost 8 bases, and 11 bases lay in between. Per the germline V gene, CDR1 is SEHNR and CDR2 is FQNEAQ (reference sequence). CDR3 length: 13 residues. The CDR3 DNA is TGTGCCAGCAGCTTAGATGGGGTTGGCGGCTACACCTTC. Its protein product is CASSLDGVGGYTF.

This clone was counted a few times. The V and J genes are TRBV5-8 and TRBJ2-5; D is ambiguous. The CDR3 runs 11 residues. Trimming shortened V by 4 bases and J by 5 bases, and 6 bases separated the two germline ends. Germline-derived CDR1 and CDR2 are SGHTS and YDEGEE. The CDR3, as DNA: TGTGCCAGCAGCGAAGGGGAGACCCAGTACTTC. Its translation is CASSEGETQYF.

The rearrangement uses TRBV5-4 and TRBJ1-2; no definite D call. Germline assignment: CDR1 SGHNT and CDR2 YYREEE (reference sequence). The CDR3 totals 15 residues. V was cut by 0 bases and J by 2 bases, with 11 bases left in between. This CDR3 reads CASSLDGQKNYGYTF. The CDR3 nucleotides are TGTGCCAGCAGCTTGGATGGGCAGAAGAACTATGGCTACACCTTC.

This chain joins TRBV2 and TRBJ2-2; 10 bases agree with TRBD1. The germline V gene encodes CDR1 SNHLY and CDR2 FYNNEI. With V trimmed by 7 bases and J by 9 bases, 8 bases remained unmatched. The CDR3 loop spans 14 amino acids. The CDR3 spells CASIRDRGRRELFF. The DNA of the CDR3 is TGTGCCAGCATTAGGGACAGGGGTAGGAGGGAGCTGTTTTTT.

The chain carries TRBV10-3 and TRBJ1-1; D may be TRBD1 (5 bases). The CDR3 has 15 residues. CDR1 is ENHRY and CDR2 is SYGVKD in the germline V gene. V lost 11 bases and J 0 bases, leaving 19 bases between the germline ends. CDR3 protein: CASQRGGAMNTEAFF. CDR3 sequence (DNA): TGTGCCTCTCAAAGGGGCGGAGCCATGAACACTGAAGCTTTCTTT.

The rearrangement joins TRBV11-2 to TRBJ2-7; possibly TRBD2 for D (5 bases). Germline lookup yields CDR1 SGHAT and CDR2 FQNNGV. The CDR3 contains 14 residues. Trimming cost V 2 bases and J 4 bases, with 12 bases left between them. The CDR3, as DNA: TGTGCCAGCAGCTTACCTGGGTCGGGGTACGAGCAGTACTTC. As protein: CASSLPGSGYEQYF.